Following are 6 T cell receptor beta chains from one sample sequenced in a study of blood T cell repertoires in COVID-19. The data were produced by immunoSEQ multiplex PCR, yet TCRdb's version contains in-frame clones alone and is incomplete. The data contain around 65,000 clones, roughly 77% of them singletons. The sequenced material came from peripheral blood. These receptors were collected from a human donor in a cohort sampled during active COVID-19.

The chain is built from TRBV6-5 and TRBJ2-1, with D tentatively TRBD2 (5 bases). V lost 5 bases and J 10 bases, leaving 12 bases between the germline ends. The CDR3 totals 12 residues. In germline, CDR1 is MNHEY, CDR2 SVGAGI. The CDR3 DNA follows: TGTGCCAGCAGTCCGGGGAGTTACGAGCAGTTCTTC. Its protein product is CASSPGSYEQFF.

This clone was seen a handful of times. The CDR3 DNA reads as TGTGCCAGCAGTGGAATAGCCGGAGATACGCAGTATTTT. Protein: CASSGIAGDTQYF. This chain uses TRBV2 with TRBJ2-3; no clear D gene. Trimming cost V 4 bases and J 5 bases, with 10 bases left between them. This CDR3 contains 13 residues. Germline CDR1 is SNHLY and CDR2 is FYNNEI.

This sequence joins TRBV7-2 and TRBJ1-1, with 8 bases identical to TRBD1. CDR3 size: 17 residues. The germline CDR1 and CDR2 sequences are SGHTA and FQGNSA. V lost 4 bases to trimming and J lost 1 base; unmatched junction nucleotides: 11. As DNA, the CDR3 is TGTGCCAGCAGCTCCGCCCCCGGGACAGGAGCGAACACTGAAGCTTTCTTT. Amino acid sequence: CASSSAPGTGANTEAFF.

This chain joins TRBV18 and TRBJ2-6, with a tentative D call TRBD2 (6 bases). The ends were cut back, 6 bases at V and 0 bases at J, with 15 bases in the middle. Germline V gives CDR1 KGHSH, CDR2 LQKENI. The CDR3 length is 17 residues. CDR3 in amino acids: CASSRPSGGSGANVLTF. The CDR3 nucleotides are TGTGCCAGCTCCCGCCCGTCCGGGGGCTCTGGGGCCAACGTCCTGACTTTC.

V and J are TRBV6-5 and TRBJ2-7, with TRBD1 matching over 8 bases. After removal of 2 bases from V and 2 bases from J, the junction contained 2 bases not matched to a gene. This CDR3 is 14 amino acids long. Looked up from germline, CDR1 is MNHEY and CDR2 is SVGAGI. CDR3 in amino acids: CASSYGTGPYEQYF. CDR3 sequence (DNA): TGTGCCAGCAGTTACGGGACAGGCCCCTACGAGCAGTACTTC.

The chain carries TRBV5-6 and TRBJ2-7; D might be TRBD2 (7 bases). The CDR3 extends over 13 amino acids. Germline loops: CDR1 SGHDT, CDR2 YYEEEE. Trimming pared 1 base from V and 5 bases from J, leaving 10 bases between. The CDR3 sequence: CASSLWGGDEQYF. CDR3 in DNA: TGTGCCAGCAGCTTGTGGGGGGGCGACGAGCAGTACTTC.